One and the same sample provided the 26 T cell receptor beta chains below, sequenced in a study of shared clonotypes between healthy human individuals. Sequencing used immunoSEQ multiplex PCR; TCRdb keeps in-frame clones, though not all of them. The sample has about 480,000 clones; over 75% are singletons. The sequenced material came from PBMCs. All receptors derive from a woman aged 40 to 50 in good health. Some clones in this sample may be carry-over from other donors' samples.

The chain joins TRBV21-1 to TRBJ2-7; the D call in the table, TRBD1, was not verified against the DNA. TRBV21-1 is reported as a pseudogene. The CDR3 contains 16 residues. This chain's CDR3 is CASSKPGQGIPYEQYF. DNA for the CDR3: TGTGCCAGCAGCAAACCGGGACAGGGGATCCCATACGAGCAGTACTTC.

The chain has TRBV11-2 and TRBJ2-7; D is perhaps TRBD1 (6 bases). The V end lost 3 bases, the J end lost 0 bases, and 12 bases lay between the germline ends. This CDR3 region has 15 residues. CDR1 SGHAT and CDR2 FQNNGV come from the germline V gene. CDR3 amino acids: CASSLGAGGSYEQYF. The CDR3 nucleotides read TGTGCCAGCAGCTTGGGGGCCGGAGGCTCCTACGAGCAGTACTTC. The full variable domain, rest sourced from reference TRBV11-2 and TRBJ2-7, is EAGVAQSPRYKIIEKRQSVAFWCNPISGHATLYWYQQILGQGPKLLIQFQNNGVVDDSQLPKDRFSAERLKGVDSTLKIQPAKLEDSAVYLCASSLGAGGSYEQYFGPGTRLTVT.

The chain has TRBV18 and TRBJ1-4; D remains unclear. CDR3 length equals 14 residues. The germline CDR1 and CDR2 sequences are KGHSH and LQKENI. V dropped 2 bases and J dropped 6 bases, with 10 bases sitting between them. CDR3 sequence: CASSPYYSDEKLFF. DNA for the CDR3: TGTGCCAGCTCACCATACTACAGCGATGAAAAACTGTTTTTT.

V is TRBV27 and J is TRBJ2-7; D is tentatively TRBD1 or TRBD2 (5 bases each). The CDR3 is 14 amino acids. The V gene's germline CDR1 is MNHEY and CDR2 SMNVEV (reference sequence). V lost 7 bases and J 0 bases, leaving 13 bases between the germline ends. CDR3 sequence (DNA): TGTGCCAGCAAGGGGACCCGAAGCTCCTACGAGCAGTACTTC. It specifies CASKGTRSSYEQYF.

The gene calls are TRBV7-3 and TRBJ2-1, with a tentative D call TRBD2 (5 bases). Germline values: CDR1 SGHTA, CDR2 FQGTGA. CDR3 size: 15 residues. V lost 4 bases, J lost 4 bases, and 14 bases lay in between. The CDR3 DNA is TGTGCCAGCAGCTCCTCTCCGGGAACATACAATGAGCAGTTCTTC. Translated, it gives CASSSSPGTYNEQFF. Filled out from reference TRBV7-3 and TRBJ2-1, the complete variable domain reads GAGVSQTPSNKVTEKGKYVELRCDPISGHTALYWYRQSLGQGPEFLIYFQGTGAADDSGLPNDRFFAVRPEGSVSTLKIQRTERGDSAVYLCASSSSPGTYNEQFFGPGTRLTVL.

The chain combines TRBV29-1 with TRBJ2-3, with a tentative D call TRBD2 (6 bases). This CDR3 has 16 residues. Germline CDR1 is SQVTM and CDR2 is ANQGSEA. Trimming cost V 5 bases and J 0 bases, with 18 bases left between them. The DNA for the CDR3 is TGCAGCGTTCCCTTCGGGAGTAGCCTGAGCACAGATACGCAGTATTTT. This sequence encodes CSVPFGSSLSTDTQYF.

The CDR3, as DNA: TGCGCCAGCAGCCTCCAATGGACAGGGACTCAAGAGACCCAGTACTTC. It codes for CASSLQWTGTQETQYF. This rearrangement joins TRBV4-1 to TRBJ2-5, with 8 bases that match TRBD1. The CDR3 extends over 16 amino acids. The V segment lost 4 bases and the J segment 2 bases; nucleotides outside the gene matches: 9. Germline V gene lookup returns CDR1 MGHRA and CDR2 YSYEKL.

This chain connects TRBV27 to TRBJ2-4, with TRBD1 as a possible D gene (5 bases). The V and J ends lost 3 bases and 4 bases respectively, with 10 bases between them. Germline CDR1 MNHEY, CDR2 SMNVEV (reference sequence). The CDR3 contains 14 residues. The CDR3 here is CASSFQGPKNIQYF. CDR3 bases: TGTGCCAGCAGTTTTCAGGGCCCGAAAAACATTCAGTACTTC.

The chain uses TRBV28 and TRBJ2-5; D possibly corresponds to TRBD2 (5 bases). Trimming took 7 bases from V and 2 from J, leaving 14 bases between them. Germline V gene data show CDR1 as MDHEN and CDR2 as SYDVKM. The CDR3 length is 14 residues. The CDR3 DNA reads TGTGCCAGCACTATCCAGCGGAATCAAGAGACCCAGTACTTC. This gives the protein CASTIQRNQETQYF. Looking up the rest from reference TRBV28 and TRBJ2-5 gives the full variable domain: DVKVTQSSRYLVKRTGEKVFLECVQDMDHENMFWYRQDPGLGLRLIYFSYDVKMKEKGDIPEGYSVSREKKERFSLILESASTNQTSMYLCASTIQRNQETQYFGPGTRLLVL.

The V gene is TRBV11-3, the J gene TRBJ2-7; 14 bases fit TRBD2. The junction had 2 bases not matched to a gene; V was cut back by 1 base and J by 6 bases. The CDR3 is 15 amino acids. Germline V gene sequence: CDR1 SGHNT, CDR2 YENEEA. CDR3 sequence reads: CASSLGGLAGGEQYF. The CDR3, as DNA: TGTGCCAGCAGCTTAGGTGGACTAGCGGGAGGCGAGCAGTACTTC. The full variable domain, completed using reference TRBV11-3 and TRBJ2-7, is EAGVVQSPRYKIIEKKQPVAFWCNPISGHNTLYWYLQNLGQGPELLIRYENEEAVDDSQLPKDRFSAERLKGVDSTLKIQPAELGDSAVYLCASSLGGLAGGEQYFGPGTRLTVT.

The genes are TRBV5-6 and TRBJ1-2; weak D call: TRBD1 (5 bases). Per the germline V gene, CDR1 is SGHDT and CDR2 is YYEEEE. The CDR3 loop spans 15 amino acids. The V gene lost 3 bases and the J gene lost 4 bases, with 16 bases spanning the gap. Here the CDR3 reads CASSSTRQIPYGYTF. CDR3 nucleotide sequence: TGTGCCAGCAGCTCGACCCGACAGATACCCTATGGCTACACCTTC.

V gene TRBV6-6 combines with J gene TRBJ2-2, with a possible D match to TRBD2 (6 bases). CDR1 and CDR2 from the germline V gene are MNHNY and SVGAGI (reference sequence). This CDR3 is built from 16 residues. V shed 6 bases and J shed 1 base, with 15 bases lying between them. In DNA form, the CDR3 reads TGTGCCAGCAGACCCGGGAGACAACTGAACACCGGGGAGCTGTTTTTT. It yields the protein CASRPGRQLNTGELFF.

This chain joins TRBV7-9 and TRBJ2-1; 8 bases map to TRBD2. There are 19 residues in the CDR3. The germline CDR1 and CDR2 sequences are SEHNR and FQNEAQ (reference sequence). V shed 2 bases, J shed 0 bases, and the junction held 12 bases outside the gene matches. CDR3 nucleotide sequence: TGTGCCAGCAGCTTAACCCCGGGAGGGCCTATGAGCTCCTACAATGAGCAGTTCTTC. Translating gives CASSLTPGGPMSSYNEQFF.

J is TRBJ2-5 and V is TRBV5-1; D is perhaps TRBD1 (6 bases). This CDR3 spans 13 amino acids. The V end was cut by 2 bases, the J end by 5 bases, with 10 bases between. Germline V gives CDR1 SGHRS, CDR2 YFSETQ. The DNA for the CDR3 is TGCGCCAGCAGCTTTAACAGGGTGGAGACCCAGTACTTC. Protein sequence: CASSFNRVETQYF.

The V and J genes are TRBV19 and TRBJ1-5, with D unclear. The V end was cut by 4 bases, the J end by 2 bases, with 9 bases between. Germline V CDR1 and CDR2: LNHDA, SQIVND (reference sequence). CDR3 size: 14 residues. CDR3 in amino acids: CASSTGFRNQPQHF. CDR3 nucleotides: TGTGCCAGTAGTACTGGTTTTCGCAATCAGCCCCAGCATTTT.

The chain joins TRBV11-2 to TRBJ2-3, with 11 nucleotides matching TRBD2. Germline assignment: CDR1 SGHAT and CDR2 FQNNGV. The J segment lost 3 bases and the V segment lost 5 bases, leaving 4 bases of the junction unmatched. This CDR3 region has 15 residues. The CDR3 nucleotides read TGTGCCAGCAGCCTAGCGGGAGGTGGAACAGATACGCAGTATTTT. This codes for CASSLAGGGTDTQYF.

The CDR3 region is CATSREAGGVQPQHF. CDR3 sequence (DNA): TGTGCCACCAGCAGAGAGGCAGGTGGAGTTCAGCCCCAGCATTTT. The chain has TRBV15 and TRBJ1-5; no reliable D call. In germline, CDR1 is LNHNV, CDR2 YYDKDF (reference sequence). The ends were cut back, 0 bases at V and 6 bases at J, with 12 bases in the middle. This CDR3 has 15 residues.

Concerning this clone: This clone may be a read error of a much larger clone one base away. Other DNA sequences in the same sample also yield this CDR3. This chain links TRBV28 with TRBJ1-1, with TRBD1 as a possible D gene (6 bases). Germline CDR1 and CDR2: MDHEN and SYDVKM. The CDR3 totals 11 residues. Here the CDR3 DNA reads TGTGCCAGCAGAGACAGGACTGAGGCTTTCTTT. Encoded protein: CASRDRTEAFF.

The chain combines TRBV10-3 with TRBJ2-7; the match to TRBD2 covers 8 bases. CDR3 length: 15 residues. Germline CDR1 ENHRY, CDR2 SYGVKD. With V trimmed by 0 bases and J by 7 bases, 8 bases remained unmatched. The CDR3 spells CAISESGRGVGEQYF. The CDR3 DNA is TGTGCCATCAGTGAGTCTGGGCGGGGGGTAGGAGAGCAGTACTTC.

The rearrangement uses TRBV28 and TRBJ2-7, with D possibly TRBD2 on 7 matching bases. Germline V lookup: CDR1 MDHEN, CDR2 SYDVKM. V dropped 8 bases and J dropped 3 bases, with 23 bases sitting between them. The CDR3 runs 16 residues. CDR3 region: CASLDMGGPYYYEQYF. For the CDR3, the DNA is TGTGCCAGCTTGGACATGGGGGGGCCTTATTACTACGAGCAGTACTTC.

The chain recombines TRBV19 with TRBJ1-4; perhaps TRBD1 as D (6 bases). There are 14 residues in the CDR3. The germline V gene has CDR1 LNHDA and CDR2 SQIVND (reference sequence). V gave up 8 bases and J gave up 4 bases, with 14 bases separating them. CDR3 region: CASSWGQLNEKLFF. The CDR3 DNA follows: TGTGCCAGTTCGTGGGGGCAACTTAATGAAAAACTGTTTTTT.

The rearrangement joins TRBV29-1 to TRBJ2-3; 10 nucleotides match TRBD2. The CDR3 is made up of 14 amino acids. CDR1 and CDR2 from the germline V gene are SQVTM and ANQGSEA. The ends lost 4 bases at V and 6 bases at J; junction bases unmatched: 7. The DNA of the CDR3 is TGCAGCGTTGCTGCTAGCGGGAGATGGGATACGCAGTATTTT. This codes for CSVAASGRWDTQYF.

The gene calls are TRBV7-2 and TRBJ1-5; 8 nucleotides align to TRBD1. This CDR3 has 14 amino acids. Germline V gene sequence: CDR1 SGHTA, CDR2 FQGNSA. After removal of 4 bases from V and 9 bases from J, the junction contained 8 bases not matched to a gene. CDR3 protein: CASSYRDRPSPQHF. In DNA, the CDR3 is TGTGCCAGCAGCTACCGGGACAGGCCATCGCCCCAGCATTTT.

This clone was found once. The rearrangement joins TRBV7-3 to TRBJ2-3; 7 bases are a match to TRBD2. The V segment lost 6 bases and the J segment 5 bases; nucleotides outside the gene matches: 8. The CDR3 spans 14 residues. The germline V gene has CDR1 SGHTA and CDR2 FQGTGA. The CDR3 region has the DNA TGTGCCAGCAGTATTGGCGGGAGTAAAGATACGCAGTATTTT. This gives the protein CASSIGGSKDTQYF.

The gene calls are TRBV4-2 and TRBJ2-1; the D is unclear. The germline V and J ends were trimmed by 1 base and 5 bases, with 15 bases remaining between them. CDR1 LGHNA and CDR2 YNFKEQ come from the germline V gene. There are 16 residues in the CDR3. In DNA form, the CDR3 reads TGTGCCAGCAGCCAAGTTCAGGCAGACTTGGACAATGAGCAGTTCTTC. The encoded protein is CASSQVQADLDNEQFF.

The CDR3 DNA follows: TGTGCCAGCAGCCCGGGCGGGGAGTGGGGTAAAAACATTCAGTACTTC. It encodes CASSPGGEWGKNIQYF. J is TRBJ2-4 and V is TRBV28; weak D call: TRBD2 (6 bases). The germline V and J ends were trimmed by 6 bases and 4 bases, with 19 bases remaining between them. The CDR3 contains 16 residues. Germline V CDR1 and CDR2: MDHEN, SYDVKM.